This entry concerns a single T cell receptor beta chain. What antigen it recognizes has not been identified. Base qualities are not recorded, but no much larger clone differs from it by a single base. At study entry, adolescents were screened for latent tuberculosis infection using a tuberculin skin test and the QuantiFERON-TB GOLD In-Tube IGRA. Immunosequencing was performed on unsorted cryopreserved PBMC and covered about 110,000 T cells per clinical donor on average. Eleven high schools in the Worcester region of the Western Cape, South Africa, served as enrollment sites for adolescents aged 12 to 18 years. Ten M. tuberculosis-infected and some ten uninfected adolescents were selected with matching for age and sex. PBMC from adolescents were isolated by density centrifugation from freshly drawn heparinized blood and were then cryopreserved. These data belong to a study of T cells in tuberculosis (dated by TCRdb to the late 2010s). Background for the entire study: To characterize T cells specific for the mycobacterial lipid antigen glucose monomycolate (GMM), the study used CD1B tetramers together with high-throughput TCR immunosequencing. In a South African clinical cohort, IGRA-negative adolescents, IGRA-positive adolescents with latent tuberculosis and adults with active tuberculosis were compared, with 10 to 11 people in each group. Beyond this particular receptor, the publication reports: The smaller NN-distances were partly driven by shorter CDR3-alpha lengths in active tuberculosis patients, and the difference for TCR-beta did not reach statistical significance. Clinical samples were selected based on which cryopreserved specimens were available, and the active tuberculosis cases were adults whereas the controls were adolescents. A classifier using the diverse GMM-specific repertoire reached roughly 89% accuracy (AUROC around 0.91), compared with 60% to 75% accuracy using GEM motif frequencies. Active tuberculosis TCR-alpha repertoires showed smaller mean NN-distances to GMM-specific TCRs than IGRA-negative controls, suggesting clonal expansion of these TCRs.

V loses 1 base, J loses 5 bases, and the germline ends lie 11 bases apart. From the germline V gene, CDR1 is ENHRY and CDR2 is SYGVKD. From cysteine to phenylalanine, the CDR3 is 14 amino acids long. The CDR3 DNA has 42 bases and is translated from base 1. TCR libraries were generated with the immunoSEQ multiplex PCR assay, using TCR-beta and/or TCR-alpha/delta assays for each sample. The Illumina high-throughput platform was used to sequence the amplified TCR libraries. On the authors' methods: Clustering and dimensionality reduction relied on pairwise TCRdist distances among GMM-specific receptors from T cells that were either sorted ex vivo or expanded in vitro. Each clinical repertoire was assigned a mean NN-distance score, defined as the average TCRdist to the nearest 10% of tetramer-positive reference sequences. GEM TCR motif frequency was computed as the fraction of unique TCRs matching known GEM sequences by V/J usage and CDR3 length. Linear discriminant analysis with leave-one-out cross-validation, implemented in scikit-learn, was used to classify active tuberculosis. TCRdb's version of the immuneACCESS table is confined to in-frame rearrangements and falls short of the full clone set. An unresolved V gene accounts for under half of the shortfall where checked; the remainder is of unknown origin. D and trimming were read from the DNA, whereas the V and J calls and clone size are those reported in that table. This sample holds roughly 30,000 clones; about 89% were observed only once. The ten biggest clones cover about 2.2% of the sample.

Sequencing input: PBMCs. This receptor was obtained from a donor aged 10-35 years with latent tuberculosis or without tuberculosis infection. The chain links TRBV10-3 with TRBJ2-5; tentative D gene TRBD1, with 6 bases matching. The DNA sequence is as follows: TGTGCCATCAGTGAGTGGAACAGGGACGAGACCCAGTACTTC. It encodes CAISEWNRDETQYF.